This T cell receptor beta chain was profiled in a study of T cells after yellow fever vaccination. Across the study: Fractions with few cells were prepared using SMART-Seq v4 Ultra Low Input.

The sample holds a few counts of this clonotype. Its antigen is not known. In TCRdb, the 5' RACE reads were re-called with MiXCR into one record per CDR3 protein. This table has 200,000 to 250,000 distinct CDR3 sequences, roughly 3% appearing once. Study-level points and caveats: When the response was secondary, it was weaker but reached its peak faster, day 5 versus 15. Although most clonotypes did not, a small share appeared in both CD4 and CD8 compartments. Boosting was followed by the reappearance of most primary-vaccination clones (about 97% CD4, around 91% CD8).

This CDR3 region has 13 residues. Trimming pared 3 bases from V and 6 bases from J, leaving 12 bases between. The sequenced sample was CD4+ T cells sorted from PBMCs, obtained 10 days after the yellow fever booster vaccination. The chain links TRBV12-3 or TRBV12-4 to TRBJ2-7, with no clear D. The origin of this receptor is a man between 18 and 29 years old who received the YFV17D yellow fever vaccine. CDR3 amino acids: CASSFGKGGEQYF. The CDR3 DNA is TGTGCCAGCAGTTTTGGTAAGGGCGGCGAGCAGTACTTC.